This TCR beta chain came from a study of T cells in Graves' hyperthyroidism and ophthalmopathy. Broader study findings: Ophthalmopathy prediction by the model preceded onset by a median approximately six months. In the blood, most expanded thyroid clonotypes above 0.001 appeared as well.

This clonotype has at least ten counts. Its antigen is still unknown. V was cut by 4 bases and J by 0 bases, with 11 bases left in between. The CDR3 length is 15 residues. The germline gives CDR1 LGHDT, CDR2 YNNKEL (reference sequence). Patients with uncontrolled infections, other autoimmune diseases, pregnancy or lactation were excluded. Amplification of TCR beta CDR3 regions used RNA as the template. The TCR CDR3 was amplified in a first-round RT-PCR using the HTBI primer set. Using its own MiXCR run on the multiplex PCR reads, TCRdb lists one record per CDR3 protein. The sample has 280,000 or so distinct CDR3 sequences, approximately 14% seen once; the top ten hold 30%.

This rearrangement joins TRBV3-1 to TRBJ2-3; D is perhaps TRBD2 (5 bases). Sequenced material: blood. The receptor's source is a woman in her 50s with Graves' hyperthyroidism that later progressed to Graves' ophthalmopathy. The CDR3 sequence is CASSPSRGSTDTQYF. CDR3 in DNA: TGTGCCAGCAGCCCATCCCGGGGTAGCACAGATACGCAGTATTTT.